The 4 T cell receptor beta chains in this list originate from one sample, sequenced in a study of cytomegalovirus exposure and HLA in healthy donors. Primers included in the PCR were 60 Vbeta and 13 Jbeta primers. Method: immunoSEQ multiplex PCR; TCRdb's copy keeps in-frame clones and lacks some. Its clone listing holds around 140,000 clones. Sequencing was performed on PBMCs. These receptors came from a male donor in good health and CMV-seronegative.

The chain is built from TRBV19 and TRBJ2-7; the D gene is possibly TRBD2 (5 bases). The germline gives CDR1 LNHDA, CDR2 SQIVND (reference sequence). This CDR3 region has 16 residues. V shed 7 bases and J shed 0 bases, with 19 bases lying between them. CDR3 residues: CASTSEFGLSSYEQYF. In DNA form, the CDR3 reads TGTGCCAGTACCTCCGAATTCGGACTTAGCTCCTACGAGCAGTACTTC.

As concerns this clone: The junction departs from germline at one end; a sequencing error may be responsible. This chain joins TRBV30 and TRBJ1-2; D ambiguous. CDR1 and CDR2 (germline): GTSNPN, SVGIG (reference sequence). CDR3 length: 13 amino acids. CDR3 loop: CAWTMGAGYGYTF. CDR3 sequence (DNA): TGTGCGTGGACCATGGGCGCGGGTTATGGCTACACCTTC.

This rearrangement joins TRBV5-4 to TRBJ2-3; the D gene is possibly TRBD1 (10 bases). CDR1 SGHNT and CDR2 YYREEE come from the germline V gene (reference sequence). V was pared by 0 bases and J by 6 bases, with 17 bases between. This CDR3 spans 16 amino acids. CDR3 bases: TGTGCCAGCAGCTTGGGACAGGGGGCGGGGGGGGATACGCAGTATTTT. Translating gives CASSLGQGAGGDTQYF.

CDR3 DNA sequence: TGTGCCATCAGCAGGGAGGCTGTGAACACCGGGGAGCTGTTTTTT. Protein product: CAISREAVNTGELFF. The chain is built from TRBV10-3 and TRBJ2-2; possible D gene TRBD2, 6 bases. V lost 6 bases and J lost 1, with 12 bases in between. The CDR3 consists of 15 residues. Germline CDR1 is ENHRY and CDR2 is SYGVKD.